The 31 T cell receptor beta chains reported below all come from one sample, sequenced in a study of CD8 T cells in ankylosing spondylitis (dated by TCRdb to the late 2010s). The library came from 5' RACE. Instrument on record: Illumina HiSeq 2500. The raw public data were reprocessed by TCRdb itself: fastp quality trimming at Q25, MiXCR clonotype calling, in-frame beta chains only. Each CDR3 protein gets just one entry, which takes the most common genes and DNA from the rows behind it. The sample contains about 15,000 distinct CDR3 sequences, roughly 3% of them found a single time. In total, the top ten clones hold 7.5% to 9% of the sample. Specimen: blood, either unsorted or a sorted T cell fraction (not recorded which). These receptors all stem from a male donor with ankylosing spondylitis or in good health (not recorded which).

This clonotype was found many times. V is TRBV9 and J is TRBJ2-3, with 8 nucleotides matching TRBD2. After removal of 4 bases from V and 6 bases from J, the junction contained 7 bases not matched to a gene. The CDR3 totals 14 residues. Germline V gene data show CDR1 as SGDLS and CDR2 as YYNGEE. The CDR3 sequence is CASSPGTRGDTQYF. The CDR3 DNA follows: TGTGCCAGCAGCCCGGGGACTAGGGGCGATACGCAGTATTTT.

The sample holds many counts of this clonotype. The chain employs TRBV9 and TRBJ2-7; D is perhaps TRBD1 or TRBD2 (5 bases each). Deletions cut 4 bases from V and 0 bases from J, with 11 bases between. Per the germline V gene, CDR1 is SGDLS and CDR2 is YYNGEE. The CDR3 is made up of 14 amino acids. The CDR3 DNA is TGTGCCAGCAGCCGGGGACGGAGCTCCTACGAGCAGTACTTC. It codes for CASSRGRSSYEQYF.

This clonotype was picked up many times. The chain links TRBV9 to TRBJ2-3; weak D call: TRBD2 (6 bases). Trimming removed 0 bases from V and 5 bases from J, with 10 bases in between. The CDR3 has 14 amino acids. Per the germline V gene, CDR1 is SGDLS and CDR2 is YYNGEE. Written as DNA, the CDR3 is TGTGCCAGCAGCGTAGCTAGCGCCGGAGATACGCAGTATTTT. The encoded protein is CASSVASAGDTQYF.

This clonotype was seen a few times. The chain has TRBV9 and TRBJ2-3, with 7 bases lining up with TRBD2. Germline trimming cut 6 bases from V and 3 bases from J; bases unmatched to any gene: 7. CDR1 is SGDLS and CDR2 is YYNGEE in the germline V gene. CDR3 length equals 14 residues. In nucleotides, the CDR3 is TGTGCCAGCAAGAAAGGCGGGGGAACAGATACGCAGTATTTT. This translates into CASKKGGGTDTQYF. Drawing the rest from reference TRBV9 and TRBJ2-3, the complete variable domain is DSGVTQTPKHLITATGQRVTLRCSPRSGDLSVYWYQQSLDQGLQFLIQYYNGEERAKGNILERFSAQQFPDLHSELNLSSLELGDSALYFCASKKGGGTDTQYFGPGTRLTVL.

This clonotype was detected many times. V usage is TRBV9 and J usage is TRBJ2-3; tentative D call: TRBD2 (6 bases). CDR3 length equals 16 residues. Germline CDR1 SGDLS, CDR2 YYNGEE. The germline V and J ends were trimmed by 0 bases and 1 base, with 12 bases remaining between them. The DNA for the CDR3 is TGTGCCAGCAGCGTAGTAGGGCGCGGGGGCACAGATACGCAGTATTTT. Protein sequence: CASSVVGRGGTDTQYF.

This clonotype was counted at least ten times. The V call is TRBV9, the J call TRBJ2-2; D ambiguous. Germline V gives CDR1 SGDLS, CDR2 YYNGEE. V was trimmed by 0 bases and J by 8 bases, leaving 11 bases between them. This CDR3 is 14 amino acids long. CDR3 sequence reads: CASSVVDGWGELFF. In DNA form, the CDR3 reads TGTGCCAGCAGCGTAGTGGACGGCTGGGGGGAGCTGTTTTTT.

Ten or more counts support this clonotype. The rearrangement uses TRBV9 and TRBJ2-3; D uncertain. V was cut by 0 bases and J by 2 bases, with 7 bases left in between. CDR1 and CDR2 from the germline V gene are SGDLS and YYNGEE. There are 14 residues in the CDR3. CDR3 in DNA: TGTGCCAGCAGCGTAGCAGAGATCACAGATACGCAGTATTTT. Translated, it gives CASSVAEITDTQYF.

Remarks on this clonotype: A much bigger clone sits one base away, suggesting this may be a read error. CDR3 DNA: TGTGCCAGCAGCGGCTCCGGGATAGGGGGCCGAGAGCAGTACTTC. Translation: CASSGSGIGGREQYF. J is TRBJ2-7 and V is TRBV9; TRBD1 matches 7 bases. Germline-derived CDR1 and CDR2 are SGDLS and YYNGEE. V lost 3 bases and J lost 7; bases outside the gene matches: 13. The CDR3 runs 15 residues.

This clonotype was found many times. The chain carries TRBV9 and TRBJ1-6; D might be TRBD1 (6 bases). The CDR3 is made up of 15 amino acids. The ends were cut back, 1 base at V and 7 bases at J, with 12 bases in the middle. The V gene's germline CDR1 is SGDLS and CDR2 YYNGEE. The CDR3 loop reads CASSVSGHVNSPLHF. The CDR3 coding sequence is TGTGCCAGCAGCGTATCGGGACACGTGAATTCACCCCTCCACTTT.

This clonotype was detected ten times or more. The J gene is TRBJ2-3, the V gene TRBV9; 10 bases are shared with TRBD2. V dropped 1 base and J dropped 4; count of bases not matched to a gene: 3. The CDR3 is 15 residues long. Germline-derived CDR1 and CDR2 are SGDLS and YYNGEE. The chain's CDR3 is CASSVSGGAPDTQYF. The CDR3, as DNA: TGTGCCAGCAGCGTAAGCGGGGGGGCGCCAGATACGCAGTATTTT.

This clonotype was seen at least ten times. V gene TRBV9 combines with J gene TRBJ2-5, with 13 bases matching TRBD2. The trim removed 0 bases at V and 4 bases at J, leaving 3 bases unmatched. The CDR3 runs 16 residues. Germline CDR1 is SGDLS and CDR2 is YYNGEE. The CDR3 protein is CASSVAGLAGAETQYF. The CDR3 bases are TGTGCCAGCAGCGTAGCCGGACTAGCGGGAGCAGAGACCCAGTACTTC.

This clonotype has a count of ten or more. This rearrangement joins TRBV9 to TRBJ2-5; D is perhaps TRBD2 (6 bases). From germline, CDR1 is SGDLS and CDR2 YYNGEE. The CDR3 sequence is 13 residues long. V lost 3 bases to trimming and J lost 5 bases, with 11 bases between them. The CDR3, as DNA: TGTGCCAGCAGCGGGGGACTCAGGGAGACCCAGTACTTC. This sequence encodes CASSGGLRETQYF. Filled out from reference TRBV9 and TRBJ2-5, the complete variable domain reads DSGVTQTPKHLITATGQRVTLRCSPRSGDLSVYWYQQSLDQGLQFLIQYYNGEERAKGNILERFSAQQFPDLHSELNLSSLELGDSALYFCASSGGLRETQYFGPGTRLLVL.

This clonotype has a count of ten or more. The chain is built from TRBV9 and TRBJ2-1; possible D gene TRBD2, 5 bases. The germline V and J ends were trimmed by 2 bases and 10 bases, with 13 bases remaining between them. Per the germline V gene, CDR1 is SGDLS and CDR2 is YYNGEE. The CDR3 has 13 amino acids. The CDR3 sequence is CASSVHLAREQFF. In DNA form, the CDR3 reads TGTGCCAGCAGCGTCCATCTAGCACGGGAGCAGTTCTTC. The variable domain in full, completed from reference TRBV9 and TRBJ2-1, reads DSGVTQTPKHLITATGQRVTLRCSPRSGDLSVYWYQQSLDQGLQFLIQYYNGEERAKGNILERFSAQQFPDLHSELNLSSLELGDSALYFCASSVHLAREQFFGPGTRLTVL.

This clonotype was seen repeatedly, ten times or more. The chain carries TRBV9 and TRBJ2-7, with D possibly being TRBD2 (7 bases). The ends were cut back, 0 bases at V and 5 bases at J, with 15 bases in the middle. This CDR3 is 15 amino acids long. The germline gives CDR1 SGDLS, CDR2 YYNGEE. CDR3 sequence reads: CASSVGGGGGNEQYF. CDR3 DNA: TGTGCCAGCAGCGTAGGAGGCGGGGGCGGGAACGAGCAGTACTTC. The variable domain in full, completed from reference TRBV9 and TRBJ2-7, reads DSGVTQTPKHLITATGQRVTLRCSPRSGDLSVYWYQQSLDQGLQFLIQYYNGEERAKGNILERFSAQQFPDLHSELNLSSLELGDSALYFCASSVGGGGGNEQYFGPGTRLTVT.

This clonotype ranks as medium-sized (0.01 to 0.1%). The rearrangement uses TRBV4-1 and TRBJ2-7, with D possibly being TRBD2 (5 bases). This CDR3 has 10 residues. The V end was cut by 8 bases, the J end by 6 bases, with 8 bases between. Germline CDR1 is MGHRA and CDR2 is YSYEKL. The CDR3 bases are TGCGCCAGCTTCGGACTCGAGCAGTACTTC. As protein: CASFGLEQYF.

Many counts were recorded for this clonotype. The rearrangement uses TRBV9 and TRBJ2-5; 8 nucleotides agree with TRBD2. With V trimmed by 7 bases and J by 1 base, 9 bases remained unmatched. Germline CDR1 reads SGDLS; CDR2 reads YYNGEE. The CDR3 is made up of 15 amino acids. In DNA form, the CDR3 reads TGTGCCAGCGGACGGACGGGGGGGCCCCAAGAGACCCAGTACTTC. It translates to CASGRTGGPQETQYF.

This clonotype has ten or more counts. V and J are TRBV9 and TRBJ2-2, with D perhaps TRBD2 (6 bases). With 1 base removed from V and 1 base from J, the gap between germline ends came to 8 bases. The CDR3 has 15 amino acids. Germline V lookup: CDR1 SGDLS, CDR2 YYNGEE. CDR3 sequence reads: CASSVLGGNTGELFF. The DNA for the CDR3 is TGTGCCAGCAGCGTACTCGGGGGGAACACCGGGGAGCTGTTTTTT.

Relative to its sample, this clonotype is medium-sized. The chain links TRBV9 to TRBJ2-1, with a tentative D call TRBD2 (6 bases). Per the germline V gene, CDR1 is SGDLS and CDR2 is YYNGEE. This CDR3 region has 14 residues. With 6 bases removed from V and 0 bases from J, the gap between germline ends came to 10 bases. CDR3 loop: CASTPSASYNEQFF. The CDR3 coding sequence is TGTGCCAGCACCCCTAGCGCCTCCTACAATGAGCAGTTCTTC.

This clonotype came up many times. Written as DNA, the CDR3 is TGTGCCAGCAGCAGGGAGGACGGCCAAGAGACCCAGTACTTC. Its protein is CASSREDGQETQYF. The chain carries TRBV9 and TRBJ2-5, with D perhaps matching TRBD2 (6 bases). Germline lookup yields CDR1 SGDLS and CDR2 YYNGEE. The CDR3 spans 14 residues. V lost 4 bases and J lost 1, with 11 bases in between.

By frequency in the sample, this clonotype is medium-sized (0.01 to 0.1%). V and J are TRBV9 and TRBJ2-3; 10 bases align to TRBD2. Looked up from germline, CDR1 is SGDLS and CDR2 is YYNGEE. The V segment lost 4 bases and the J segment 1 base; nucleotides outside the gene matches: 3. The CDR3 contains 15 residues. The CDR3 sequence: CASSLSGGRTDTQYF. In DNA form, the CDR3 reads TGTGCCAGCAGCCTTAGCGGGGGGCGCACAGATACGCAGTATTTT.

This clonotype showed up many times. The J gene is TRBJ2-2, the V gene TRBV9, with TRBD1 identical over 7 bases. The V gene end was trimmed by 1 base and the J gene end by 3 bases; junction bases not matched to a gene: 6. The CDR3 contains 16 residues. Germline-derived CDR1 and CDR2 are SGDLS and YYNGEE. The CDR3 bases are TGTGCCAGCAGCGTATCGGGACAGCCCGACACCGGGGAGCTGTTTTTT. This translates into CASSVSGQPDTGELFF.

This clonotype was seen repeatedly, ten times or more. The rearrangement uses TRBV9 and TRBJ2-1; 8 bases line up with TRBD2. The V and J ends lost 0 bases and 4 bases, in that order; junction bases with no gene match: 15. Germline V CDR1 and CDR2: SGDLS, YYNGEE. CDR3 length: 19 residues. The CDR3 is CASSVASKVGTSKYNEQFF. As DNA, the CDR3 is TGTGCCAGCAGCGTAGCATCGAAAGTTGGGACTAGTAAATACAATGAGCAGTTCTTC.

As regards this clonotype: A read error may account for a junction end that differs from germline. The chain employs TRBV9 and TRBJ2-7; maybe TRBD1 (5 bases). The CDR3 runs to 15 residues. Germline V gene sequence: CDR1 SGDLS, CDR2 YYNGEE. CDR3 DNA sequence: TGTACCAGCAGCGTAGAGGTAACAGGACCCTACGAACAGTACTTC. It yields the protein CTSSVEVTGPYEQYF.

J is TRBJ1-5 and V is TRBV12-2; the table calls TRBD1, which could not be checked here. TRBV12-2 is recorded as a pseudogene. The CDR3 consists of 17 residues. The CDR3, as DNA: TGTGCAAGTCGCCGGAGGCGGGGGCGTATTCCGAGTGAGCCCCAGCATTTT. Its protein product is CASRRRRGRIPSEPQHF.

This clonotype was picked up many times. A single base separates this from a much larger clone, so it may be a read error. The J gene is TRBJ2-7, the V gene TRBV9; 8 positions agree with TRBD2. CDR1 and CDR2 (germline): SGDLS, YYNGEE. CDR3 length: 15 residues. V trimming: 1 base; J trimming: 5 bases; junction bases outside the gene matches: 8. The CDR3 spells CASSVSPGGPNEQYF. The CDR3 DNA reads TGTGCCAGCAGCGTAAGCCCGGGGGGGCCCAACGAGCAGTACTTC.

The gene calls are TRBV24-1 and TRBJ2-5; the D is unclear. Trimming took 12 bases from V and 3 from J, leaving 10 bases between them. This CDR3 is built from 11 residues. The germline gives CDR1 KGHDR, CDR2 SFDVKD. CDR3 sequence (DNA): TGTGCCGCCAAACAAGAAGAGACCCAGTACTTC. Its protein is CAAKQEETQYF.

This clonotype was seen repeatedly, ten times or more. The rearrangement links TRBV9 to TRBJ2-2; 8 bases line up with TRBD1. CDR3 length: 16 amino acids. CDR1 and CDR2 from the germline V gene are SGDLS and YYNGEE. V gave up 0 bases and J gave up 4 bases; unmatched junction bases: 5. This CDR3 reads CASSVATGASTGELFF. The DNA of the CDR3 is TGTGCCAGCAGCGTAGCGACAGGGGCCAGCACCGGGGAGCTGTTTTTT. The full variable domain, its missing parts supplied by reference TRBV9 and TRBJ2-2, is DSGVTQTPKHLITATGQRVTLRCSPRSGDLSVYWYQQSLDQGLQFLIQYYNGEERAKGNILERFSAQQFPDLHSELNLSSLELGDSALYFCASSVATGASTGELFFGEGSRLTVL.

This clonotype was counted ten times or more. The rearrangement links TRBV9 to TRBJ2-2; 9 nucleotides agree with TRBD1. The CDR3 length is 15 residues. The germline gives CDR1 SGDLS, CDR2 YYNGEE. V shed 5 bases and J 2 bases; nucleotides not matched to a gene: 4. The CDR3 sequence is CASRRQGENTGELFF. For the CDR3, the DNA is TGTGCCAGCAGGCGACAGGGGGAAAACACCGGGGAGCTGTTTTTT.

This clonotype has ten or more counts. This chain connects TRBV9 to TRBJ1-6; D remains unclear. CDR1 is SGDLS and CDR2 is YYNGEE in the germline V gene. The CDR3 covers 13 residues. Trimming took off 3 bases at V and 4 bases at J, with 5 bases between the two ends. The CDR3 is CASSAAYNSPLHF. The CDR3 bases are TGTGCCAGCAGCGCAGCGTATAATTCACCCCTCCACTTT. Full variable domain (remainder filled in from reference TRBV9 and TRBJ1-6): DSGVTQTPKHLITATGQRVTLRCSPRSGDLSVYWYQQSLDQGLQFLIQYYNGEERAKGNILERFSAQQFPDLHSELNLSSLELGDSALYFCASSAAYNSPLHFGNGTRLTVT.

The chain couples TRBV9 to TRBJ2-7; either TRBD1 or TRBD2 may supply D (6 bases each). This CDR3 comprises 15 residues. V lost 0 bases, J lost 6 bases, and 16 bases lay in between. Per the germline V gene, CDR1 is SGDLS and CDR2 is YYNGEE. CDR3 nucleotides: TGTGCCAGCAGCGTAGATCCCACGGGGGCCTCCGAGCAGTACTTC. Protein sequence: CASSVDPTGASEQYF. Drawing the rest from reference TRBV9 and TRBJ2-7, the complete variable domain is DSGVTQTPKHLITATGQRVTLRCSPRSGDLSVYWYQQSLDQGLQFLIQYYNGEERAKGNILERFSAQQFPDLHSELNLSSLELGDSALYFCASSVDPTGASEQYFGPGTRLTVT.

This clonotype is judged medium-sized (0.01 to 0.1%). This chain joins TRBV9 and TRBJ1-4; 11 bases line up with TRBD1. This CDR3 contains 18 residues. Per germline, CDR1 SGDLS and CDR2 YYNGEE. With 0 bases clipped from V and 1 base from J, the junction kept 5 bases outside the gene matches. In DNA form, the CDR3 reads TGTGCCAGCAGCGTAGACGGGACAGGGGGTAGAACTAATGAAAAACTGTTTTTT. It translates to CASSVDGTGGRTNEKLFF.